This TCR beta chain was retrieved from a study of CD8 T cells in Susac syndrome. Trimming took off 2 bases at V and 0 bases at J, with 10 bases between the two ends. This CDR3 comprises 15 residues. CDR1 is MGHRA and CDR2 is YSYEKL in the germline V gene. The authors sequenced TCR beta from blood CD8+ and CD4+ T cells. Random hexamers were used to reverse transcribe an amount of about 0.5 to 1 ug RNA. TCRdb reprocessed the immunoSEQ multiplex PCR reads with MiXCR, giving one entry per CDR3 protein. This sample has about 200,000 distinct CDR3 sequences, with roughly 94% found just once. The gene calls are TRBV4-1 and TRBJ1-1; no definite D call. Sequenced material: CD4+ T cells from PBMCs. This TCR was recovered from a human donor in good health. The chain's CDR3 is CASSQFRGMNTEAFF. CDR3 nucleotide sequence: TGCGCCAGCAGCCAATTTCGAGGGATGAACACTGAAGCTTTCTTT.